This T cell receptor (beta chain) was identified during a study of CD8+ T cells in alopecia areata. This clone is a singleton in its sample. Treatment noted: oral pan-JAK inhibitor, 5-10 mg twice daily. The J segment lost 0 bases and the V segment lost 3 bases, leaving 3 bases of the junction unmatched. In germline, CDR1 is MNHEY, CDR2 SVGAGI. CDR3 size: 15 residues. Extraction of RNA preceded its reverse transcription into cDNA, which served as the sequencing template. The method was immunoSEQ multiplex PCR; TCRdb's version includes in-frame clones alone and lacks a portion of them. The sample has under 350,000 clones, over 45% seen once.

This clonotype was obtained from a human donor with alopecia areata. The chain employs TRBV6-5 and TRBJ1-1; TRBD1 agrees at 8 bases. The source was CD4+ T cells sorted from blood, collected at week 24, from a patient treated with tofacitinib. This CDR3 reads CASSYQGAVNTEAFF. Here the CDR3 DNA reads TGTGCCAGCAGTTATCAGGGGGCGGTGAACACTGAAGCTTTCTTT.